The 18 T cell receptor beta chains below all came from one sample that was sequenced in a study of CD8+ T cells in alopecia areata. RNA was isolated and reverse transcribed to cDNA, the sequencing template. The protocol was immunoSEQ multiplex PCR, while the TCRdb copy is restricted to in-frame clones and leaves out a portion. The sample yields around 150,000 clones, 55% to 75% seen once. Regarding treatment: oral pan-JAK inhibitor, 5-10 mg twice daily. Source: CD4+ T cells sorted from blood, taken at week 4, from a patient treated with tofacitinib. The origin of the receptors is a human donor with alopecia areata.

About this clone: One junction end does not reproduce the germline sequence, and a read error may be involved. The chain uses TRBV7-8 and TRBJ1-6; no definite D call. Germline assignment: CDR1 SGHVS and CDR2 FQNEAQ. This CDR3 comprises 13 residues. The CDR3 coding sequence is TGTGCCAGCAGCCCAGCACTAGGGATGGAGTCCCTCTTT. It translates to CASSPALGMESLF.

V usage is TRBV7-9 and J usage is TRBJ1-2, with D hard to call. CDR3 length: 15 amino acids. Trimming left V 5 bases short and J 5 bases short, with 18 bases between. CDR1 SEHNR and CDR2 FQNEAQ come from the germline V gene (reference sequence). CDR3 sequence reads: CASSPIEPLRYGYTF. CDR3 sequence (DNA): TGTGCCAGCAGCCCCATAGAGCCTTTGAGGTATGGCTACACCTTC.

The genes are TRBV6-5 and TRBJ2-5, with D uncertain. The CDR3 has 14 amino acids. Germline V gene data show CDR1 as MNHEY and CDR2 as SVGAGI. The V gene lost 2 bases and the J gene lost 2 bases, with 9 bases spanning the gap. CDR3 nucleotides: TGTGCCAGCAGTTACCAGAGGTGGCAAGAGACCCAGTACTTC. It codes for CASSYQRWQETQYF.

This clone showed up just once. The chain employs TRBV30 and TRBJ1-3, with D hard to call. Germline V gives CDR1 GTSNPN, CDR2 SVGIG (reference sequence). The CDR3 runs 15 residues. Trimming took off 0 bases at V and 0 bases at J, with 9 bases between the two ends. The CDR3 DNA follows: TGTGCCTGGAGTGTACTTGGTGGCTCTGGAAACACCATATATTTT. Translated, it gives CAWSVLGGSGNTIYF.

V is TRBV5-6 and J is TRBJ2-5; D unresolved. Germline-derived CDR1 and CDR2 are SGHDT and YYEEEE. V gave up 4 bases and J gave up 0 bases, with 13 bases separating them. CDR3 length: 15 amino acids. CDR3 sequence reads: CASSRPLRNQETQYF. DNA for the CDR3: TGTGCCAGCAGCCGCCCTTTAAGAAACCAAGAGACCCAGTACTTC.

This chain connects TRBV27 to TRBJ2-5, with a tentative D call TRBD2 (6 bases). This CDR3 is built from 13 residues. The germline V gene has CDR1 MNHEY and CDR2 SMNVEV (reference sequence). V lost 4 bases and J 1 base, leaving 7 bases between the germline ends. Written as DNA, the CDR3 is TGTGCCAGCAGTTGGGACTTCCAAGAGACCCAGTACTTC. Translating gives CASSWDFQETQYF.

The genes are TRBV2 and TRBJ2-1; D is perhaps TRBD1 (6 bases). The CDR3 length is 15 residues. The ends were cut back, 1 base at V and 4 bases at J, with 11 bases in the middle. Germline CDR1 is SNHLY and CDR2 is FYNNEI. The CDR3 DNA is TGTGCCAGCAGTGAAGACACAGGGAGTTACAATGAGCAGTTCTTC. It translates to CASSEDTGSYNEQFF.

The chain has TRBV25-1 and TRBJ2-7; maybe TRBD2 (6 bases). Germline assignment: CDR1 MGHDK and CDR2 SYGVNS. V lost 1 base to trimming and J lost 6 bases, with 16 bases between them. The CDR3 has 15 residues. DNA of the CDR3: TGTGCCAGCAGTGAATCGGGGAAGGGAGGCGCCGAGCAGTACTTC. Translating gives CASSESGKGGAEQYF.

The J gene is TRBJ2-3, the V gene TRBV5-1; 11 nucleotides match TRBD2. The CDR3 runs 16 residues. With V trimmed by 2 bases and J by 2 bases, 4 bases remained unmatched. Germline V gene lookup returns CDR1 SGHRS and CDR2 YFSETQ. This CDR3 reads CASSFLAGGVTDTQYF. For the CDR3, the DNA is TGCGCCAGCAGCTTTCTAGCGGGGGGAGTCACAGATACGCAGTATTTT.

This sequence joins TRBV9 and TRBJ1-2; D possibly corresponds to TRBD1 (5 bases). Trimming removed 4 bases from V and 0 bases from J, with 13 bases in between. Germline V CDR1 and CDR2: SGDLS, YYNGEE. The CDR3 spans 15 residues. CDR3 in DNA: TGTGCCAGCAGCCCGTCCGGGGGGGCTAACTATGGCTACACCTTC. The encoded protein is CASSPSGGANYGYTF.

This clone rates as medium-sized. This chain links TRBV19 with TRBJ2-3; TRBD1 aligns across 7 bases. Germline CDR1 is LNHDA and CDR2 is SQIVND (reference sequence). The CDR3 has 15 amino acids. V gave up 9 bases and J gave up 3 bases; unmatched junction bases: 12. CDR3 DNA sequence: TGTGCCAGCACCCAAACACAACAGGGGACAGATACGCAGTATTTT. This encodes CASTQTQQGTDTQYF.

A word on this clone: Compared with germline, one end of the junction differs, possibly owing to a read error. The chain carries TRBV25-1 and TRBJ1-1; 7 bases are shared with TRBD1. CDR3 size: 14 residues. The germline V gene has CDR1 MGHDK and CDR2 SYGVNS. The CDR3 DNA reads TGTGCTAGCAAGGCACAGGGGAAGGACACTGAAGCTTTCTTT. Protein product: CASKAQGKDTEAFF.

The rearrangement links TRBV7-9 to TRBJ2-2; no definite D call. CDR3 size: 17 residues. From germline, CDR1 is SEHNR and CDR2 FQNEAQ (reference sequence). Trimming left V 4 bases short and J 3 bases short, with 18 bases between. The CDR3 region is CASSSRDRWPDTGELFF. CDR3 nucleotides: TGTGCCAGCAGCTCTAGAGATAGGTGGCCGGACACCGGGGAGCTGTTTTTT.

This clone has just one count. V gene TRBV29-1 combines with J gene TRBJ2-5; D ambiguous. CDR1 and CDR2 (germline): SQVTM, ANQGSEA. The ends were cut back, 4 bases at V and 4 bases at J, with 7 bases in the middle. CDR3 length: 11 residues. The CDR3 spells CSVADAETQYF. The CDR3 DNA is TGCAGCGTTGCAGATGCAGAGACCCAGTACTTC.

This clone was picked up a small number of times. J is TRBJ1-2 and V is TRBV29-1, with 10 bases identical to TRBD1. V lost 7 bases and J lost 5; bases outside the gene matches: 10. This CDR3 has 14 residues. CDR1 and CDR2 (germline): SQVTM, ANQGSEA. The chain's CDR3 is CSAAGQGGNYGYTF. The CDR3 DNA reads as TGCAGCGCCGCAGGACAGGGGGGGAATTATGGCTACACCTTC.

This sequence joins TRBV6-5 and TRBJ2-2; TRBD1 matches at 8 bases. Germline V gene data show CDR1 as MNHEY and CDR2 as SVGAGI. The CDR3 is 14 amino acids. Unmatched junction bases numbered 5, after V lost 4 bases and J lost 7 bases. The CDR3 coding sequence is TGTGCCAGCAGTTCTGGACAGGGAATCGGGGAGCTGTTTTTT. This codes for CASSSGQGIGELFF.

The J gene is TRBJ2-1, the V gene TRBV30; D not resolved. CDR1 GTSNPN and CDR2 SVGIG come from the germline V gene (reference sequence). The CDR3 runs to 13 residues. Trimming took 2 bases from V and 4 from J, leaving 9 bases between them. The CDR3: CAWSLAGYNEQFF. The CDR3 coding sequence is TGTGCCTGGAGTTTGGCAGGTTACAATGAGCAGTTCTTC. The full variable domain, rest sourced from reference TRBV30 and TRBJ2-1, is SQTIHQWPATLVQPVGSPLSLECTVEGTSNPNLYWYRQAAGRGLQLLFYSVGIGQISSEVPQNLSASRPQDRQFILSSKKLLLSDSGFYLCAWSLAGYNEQFFGPGTRLTVL.

This sequence joins TRBV15 and TRBJ2-5, with unresolved D. Trimming cost V 0 bases and J 0 bases, with 2 bases left between them. The CDR3 spans 13 residues. Germline V gene sequence: CDR1 LNHNV, CDR2 YYDKDF (reference sequence). Written as DNA, the CDR3 is TGTGCCACCAGCAGAGATCACCAAGAGACCCAGTACTTC. Amino acids: CATSRDHQETQYF. Variable domain in full (rest from reference TRBV15 and TRBJ2-5): DAMVIQNPRYQVTQFGKPVTLSCSQTLNHNVMYWYQQKSSQAPKLLFHYYDKDFNNEADTPDNFQSRRPNTSFCFLDIRSPGLGDTAMYLCATSRDHQETQYFGPGTRLLVL.